The 25 T cell receptor beta chains presented below share a single source sample, sequenced in a study of T-cell memory formation after mild COVID-19. TCRdb redid the calling of the 5' RACE reads with MiXCR, one entry per CDR3 protein. The table shows about 560,000 distinct CDR3 sequences, with roughly 17% occurring only once. Sequencing was carried out using PBMCs or a T cell subset sorted from them (not recorded which). Receptor source: an adult woman who had mild COVID-19 (a few samples of this study predate the infection). Cell type and time point are not known.

The V and J genes are TRBV27 and TRBJ2-7, with no clear D. The CDR3 has 15 amino acids. Germline values: CDR1 MNHEY, CDR2 SMNVEV (reference sequence). The V end was cut by 6 bases, the J end by 6 bases, with 21 bases between. In nucleotides, the CDR3 is TGTGCCAGCAGCTCTCAGTTCTCCACTATGGGCGAGCAGTACTTC. This encodes CASSSQFSTMGEQYF.

The chain is built from TRBV2 and TRBJ2-3, with D possibly called TRBD1 or TRBD2 (5 bases each). This CDR3 region has 15 residues. Germline V gene lookup returns CDR1 SNHLY and CDR2 FYNNEI. V was shortened by 4 bases and J by 3 bases, with 14 bases between the two germline ends. As DNA, the CDR3 is TGTGCCAGCAGTGCGGGGCCAGGGCTGACAGATACGCAGTATTTT. Translation gives CASSAGPGLTDTQYF.

V gene TRBV5-1 combines with J gene TRBJ2-3, with 7 bases that match TRBD2. Germline trimming cut 5 bases from V and 4 bases from J; bases unmatched to any gene: 16. The germline CDR1 and CDR2 sequences are SGHRS and YFSETQ. This CDR3 is 17 amino acids long. This chain's CDR3 is CASSLSSGSQIADTQYF. The CDR3 coding sequence is TGCGCCAGCAGTCTCAGTAGCGGGTCCCAGATCGCAGATACGCAGTATTTT.

V gene TRBV7-2 combines with J gene TRBJ2-7; TRBD2 agrees at 13 bases. Germline-derived CDR1 and CDR2 are SGHTA and FQGNSA. Germline trimming cut 1 base from V and 5 bases from J; bases unmatched to any gene: 2. The CDR3 is 15 residues long. In DNA form, the CDR3 reads TGTGCCAGCAGCTTAGGACTAGCGGGAGGTAACGAGCAGTACTTC. Amino acid sequence: CASSLGLAGGNEQYF. The whole variable domain, remainder taken from reference TRBV7-2 and TRBJ2-7, is GAGVSQSPSNKVTEKGKDVELRCDPISGHTALYWYRQSLGQGLEFLIYFQGNSAPDKSGLPSDRFSAERTGGSVSTLTIQRTQQEDSAVYLCASSLGLAGGNEQYFGPGTRLTVT.

In its sample, this clonotype was seen a few times. The chain is built from TRBV27 and TRBJ1-1, with a weak D call TRBD1 (5 bases). Germline V lookup: CDR1 MNHEY, CDR2 SMNVEV (reference sequence). V lost 1 base to trimming and J lost 11 bases, with 17 bases between them. The CDR3 runs 14 residues. The CDR3, as DNA: TGTGCCAGCAGTTTATGGGGGAGGGTTTTCGTTGCTTTCTTT. Translating it yields CASSLWGRVFVAFF.

This clonotype was counted ten times or more. V gene TRBV24-1 combines with J gene TRBJ1-2; D uncertain. The CDR3 runs to 12 residues. Germline CDR1 KGHDR, CDR2 SFDVKD. Deletions cut 0 bases from V and 5 bases from J, with 3 bases between. The CDR3 protein is CATSDLSYGYTF. The CDR3 DNA follows: TGTGCCACCAGTGATTTGTCATATGGCTACACCTTC.

The chain carries TRBV3-1 and TRBJ2-2; no definite D call. There are 16 residues in the CDR3. Germline V lookup: CDR1 LGHDT, CDR2 YNNKEL (reference sequence). The V end was cut by 0 bases, the J end by 0 bases, with 8 bases between. The CDR3: CASSQDTHSNTGELFF. For the CDR3, the DNA is TGTGCCAGCAGCCAAGACACCCATTCGAACACCGGGGAGCTGTTTTTT.

The rearrangement links TRBV7-9 to TRBJ2-7; D not resolved. The CDR3 sequence is 13 residues long. Trimming cost V 3 bases and J 5 bases, with 11 bases left between them. Germline V gives CDR1 SEHNR, CDR2 FQNEAQ (reference sequence). The CDR3 DNA sequence: TGTGCCAGCAGCTTGAGGACCCCCCACGAGCAGTACTTC. Translation: CASSLRTPHEQYF.

In this sample, this clonotype turned up many times. The J gene is TRBJ2-2, the V gene TRBV5-1; D call uncertain. Germline V gene data show CDR1 as SGHRS and CDR2 as YFSETQ. V lost 0 bases to trimming and J lost 6 bases, with 12 bases between them. The CDR3 runs to 15 residues. The CDR3 DNA is TGCGCCAGCAGCTTGGATATAGGGTCCGCCGGGGAGCTGTTTTTT. This codes for CASSLDIGSAGELFF. Together with reference TRBV5-1 and TRBJ2-2, the CDR3 gives the full variable domain: KAGVTQTPRYLIKTRGQQVTLSCSPISGHRSVSWYQQTPGQGLQFLFEYFSETQRNKGNFPGRFSGRQFSNSRSEMNVSTLELGDSALYLCASSLDIGSAGELFFGEGSRLTVL.

The sample holds a few counts of this clonotype. The chain recombines TRBV7-2 with TRBJ1-5, with TRBD1 matching over 7 bases. This CDR3 is built from 15 residues. The germline V gene encodes CDR1 SGHTA and CDR2 FQGNSA. V lost 5 bases and J lost 7; bases outside the gene matches: 11. This CDR3 is CASSPTGNLIQPQHF. DNA of the CDR3: TGTGCCAGCAGCCCGACAGGGAACTTGATCCAGCCCCAGCATTTT.

This clonotype was counted a few times. The chain uses TRBV29-1 and TRBJ2-3, with a tentative D call TRBD2 (7 bases). Germline CDR1 SQVTM, CDR2 ANQGSEA. The CDR3 has 17 amino acids. V was clipped by 0 bases and J by 2 bases, with 18 bases between them. The chain's CDR3 is CSVEEGGGGLTTDTQYF. Here the CDR3 DNA reads TGCAGCGTTGAAGAAGGGGGAGGGGGGCTTACCACAGATACGCAGTATTTT.

The chain couples TRBV24-1 to TRBJ2-3; D not certain. The CDR3 contains 13 residues. Germline V gene lookup returns CDR1 KGHDR and CDR2 SFDVKD. The V and J ends lost 12 bases and 3 bases respectively, with 15 bases between them. CDR3 in amino acids: CAASRGRTDTQYF. DNA of the CDR3: TGTGCCGCTTCGAGAGGCCGAACAGATACGCAGTATTTT.

The sample holds a few counts of this clonotype. V and J are TRBV24-1 and TRBJ2-1; D is ambiguous. CDR1 and CDR2 from the germline V gene are KGHDR and SFDVKD. V was clipped by 1 base and J by 8 bases, with 8 bases between them. The CDR3 length is 13 residues. The CDR3 bases are TGTGCCACCAGTGATTTTATTGGGTATGAGCAGTTCTTC. Translation gives CATSDFIGYEQFF.

This clonotype was counted at least ten times. The chain employs TRBV11-3 and TRBJ2-3; 8 positions match TRBD2. V trimming: 5 bases; J trimming: 1 base; junction bases outside the gene matches: 2. The CDR3 has 14 amino acids. Germline V gives CDR1 SGHNT, CDR2 YENEEA. For the CDR3, the DNA is TGTGCCAGCAGCCTGCGGGGGGGCACAGATACGCAGTATTTT. The encoded protein is CASSLRGGTDTQYF. Supplemented by reference TRBV11-3 and TRBJ2-3, the full variable domain reads EAGVVQSPRYKIIEKKQPVAFWCNPISGHNTLYWYLQNLGQGPELLIRYENEEAVDDSQLPKDRFSAERLKGVDSTLKIQPAELGDSAVYLCASSLRGGTDTQYFGPGTRLTVL.

V is TRBV29-1 and J is TRBJ2-1, with D possibly TRBD2 on 6 matching bases. The CDR3 covers 15 residues. Per the germline V gene, CDR1 is SQVTM and CDR2 is ANQGSEA. Trimming removed 1 base at V and 2 bases at J, with 12 bases between. CDR3 sequence (DNA): TGCAGCGTTGAAGCGGGAGCAATCCCCTACAATGAGCAGTTCTTC. Translation: CSVEAGAIPYNEQFF.

This clonotype was observed a few times. The chain has TRBV6-2 or TRBV6-3 and TRBJ2-7, with D unclear. The CDR3 is 11 residues long. Germline CDR1 reads MNHEY; CDR2 reads SVGEGT. V lost 2 bases and J 12 bases, leaving 11 bases between the germline ends. The CDR3 is CASSYGSSRYF. The CDR3 coding sequence is TGTGCCAGCAGTTACGGTTCCTCCCGGTACTTC.

The gene calls are TRBV30 and TRBJ1-1; 8 bases map to TRBD1. V was pared by 6 bases and J by 11 bases, with 11 bases of the junction left unmatched. This CDR3 spans 12 amino acids. Germline V gives CDR1 GTSNPN, CDR2 SVGIG (reference sequence). CDR3 nucleotides: TGTGCCTGCCTTTTCTCAGGGGGCAGGGCTTTCTTT. It specifies CACLFSGGRAFF.

This clonotype has just a few counts. The chain uses TRBV19 and TRBJ2-1; 13 nucleotides match TRBD2. The length of the CDR3 is 13 residues. V gave up 11 bases and J gave up 9 bases; unmatched junction bases: 7. The germline V gene encodes CDR1 LNHDA and CDR2 SQIVND (reference sequence). CDR3 nucleotide sequence: TGTGCCTCCGGGACTAGCGGGATCGTTGAGCAGTTCTTC. It codes for CASGTSGIVEQFF.

This clonotype was picked up a small number of times. The rearrangement joins TRBV6-2 or TRBV6-3 to TRBJ2-5; TRBD1 agrees at 12 bases. The CDR3 has 17 amino acids. V shed 0 bases and J 4 bases; nucleotides not matched to a gene: 6. Germline CDR1 and CDR2: MNHEY and SVGEGT. The DNA of the CDR3 is TGTGCCAGCAGTTACTCCTCCGGGACAGGGGGCAGAGAGACCCAGTACTTC. Its protein product is CASSYSSGTGGRETQYF.

The gene calls are TRBV28 and TRBJ2-1, with 7 bases matching TRBD1. The trim removed 8 bases at V and 3 bases at J, leaving 7 bases unmatched. Germline V gene data show CDR1 as MDHEN and CDR2 as SYDVKM. The CDR3 spans 14 residues. This chain's CDR3 is CASQPGQNYNEQFF. The CDR3 nucleotides read TGTGCCAGCCAGCCGGGACAGAACTACAATGAGCAGTTCTTC.

This rearrangement joins TRBV11-2 to TRBJ1-6; tentatively, D is TRBD1 (6 bases). Per the germline V gene, CDR1 is SGHAT and CDR2 is FQNNGV. V was trimmed by 4 bases and J by 7 bases, leaving 11 bases between them. The CDR3 consists of 14 residues. The CDR3 DNA is TGTGCCAGCAGCTCCACAGGGAGGAATTCACCCCTCCACTTT. It translates to CASSSTGRNSPLHF.

The DNA for the CDR3 is TGTGCCAGCAGTTTAAAACTAGCGGGAGGTCCCTACGAGCAGTACTTC. Its protein product is CASSLKLAGGPYEQYF. The chain recombines TRBV27 with TRBJ2-7; TRBD2 agrees at 12 bases. Trimming cost V 2 bases and J 2 bases; bases outside gene matches: 4. The CDR3 length is 16 residues. The V gene's germline CDR1 is MNHEY and CDR2 SMNVEV (reference sequence).

The chain recombines TRBV12-5 with TRBJ2-7, with D possibly being TRBD1 (6 bases). The V gene lost 5 bases and the J gene lost 3 bases, with 8 bases spanning the gap. The CDR3 is 12 amino acids. The germline V gene has CDR1 LGHNT and CDR2 FRNRAP. The CDR3 loop reads CASGKQGYEQYF. In DNA, the CDR3 is TGTGCTAGTGGTAAACAGGGCTACGAGCAGTACTTC.

This clonotype was counted a few times. The CDR3 spells CASSQDRGGLANSYEQYF. The CDR3 DNA is TGTGCCAGCAGCCAAGATAGGGGAGGACTAGCGAACTCCTACGAGCAGTACTTC. The chain combines TRBV4-2 with TRBJ2-7; 9 positions agree with TRBD2. There are 18 residues in the CDR3. CDR1 LGHNA and CDR2 YNFKEQ come from the germline V gene. V lost 0 bases, J lost 0 bases, and 9 bases stayed unmatched.

The chain employs TRBV6-5 and TRBJ2-5; weak D call: TRBD2 (6 bases). The V end lost 6 bases, the J end lost 7 bases, and 15 bases lay between the germline ends. The CDR3 has 13 amino acids. Germline-derived CDR1 and CDR2 are MNHEY and SVGAGI. The CDR3 sequence is CASRGTASVTQYF. The DNA for the CDR3 is TGTGCCAGCAGGGGGACTGCCAGTGTGACCCAGTACTTC.